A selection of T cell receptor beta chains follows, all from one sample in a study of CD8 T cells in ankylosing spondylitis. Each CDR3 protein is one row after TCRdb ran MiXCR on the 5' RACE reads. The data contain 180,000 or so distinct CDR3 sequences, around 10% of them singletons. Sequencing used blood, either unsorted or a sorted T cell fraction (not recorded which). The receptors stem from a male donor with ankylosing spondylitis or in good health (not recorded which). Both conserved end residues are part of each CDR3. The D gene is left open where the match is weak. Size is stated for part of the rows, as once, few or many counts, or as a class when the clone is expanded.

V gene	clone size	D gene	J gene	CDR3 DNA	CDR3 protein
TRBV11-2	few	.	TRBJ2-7	TGTGCCAGCAGTCATCAACCCCGAATGAGACTCACCTACGAGCAGTACTTC	CASSHQPRMRLTYEQYF
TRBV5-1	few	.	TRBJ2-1	TGCGCCAGCAGCTTGGGGGGGCGGGGCCTCAATGAGCAGTTCTTC	CASSLGGRGLNEQFF
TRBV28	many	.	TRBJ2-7	TGTGCCAGCAGTTCGCCGCTGGGAACCTCCTACGAGCAGTACTTC	CASSSPLGTSYEQYF
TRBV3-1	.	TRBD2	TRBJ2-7	TGTGCCAGCAGCCAAGAACTAGCGATTGAGCAGTACTTC	CASSQELAIEQYF
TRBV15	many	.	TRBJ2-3	TGTGCCACCAGCGCCGAGGCGGTGCAGGGGATTCTCACAGATACGCAGTATTTT	CATSAEAVQGILTDTQYF
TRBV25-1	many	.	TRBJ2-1	TGTGCCAGCAGTGTCTTGGGGGATGAGCAGTTCTTC	CASSVLGDEQFF
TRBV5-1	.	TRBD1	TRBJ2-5	TGCGCCAGCAGCTTGGGATCAGGGGGCTGGGAGACCCAGTACTTC	CASSLGSGGWETQYF
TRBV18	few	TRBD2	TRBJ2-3	TGTGCCAGCTCACTAACGTCCCCGTCTGGCGGGAGGGCAACAGATACGCAGTATTTT	CASSLTSPSGGRATDTQYF
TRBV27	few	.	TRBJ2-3	TGTGCCAGCAGTTCCACGGGGTTAGGGGATACGCAGTATTTT	CASSSTGLGDTQYF
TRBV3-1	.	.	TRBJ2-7	TGTGCCAGCAGCCAACACACAGGGTACGAGCAGTACTTC	CASSQHTGYEQYF
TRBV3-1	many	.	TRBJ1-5	TGTGCCAGCAGCCGAACCGGGACCTCTCTCAATCAGCCCCAGCATTTT	CASSRTGTSLNQPQHF
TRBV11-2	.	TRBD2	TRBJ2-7	TGTGCCAGCAGCCAGATCCCGACTAGCGGCGGCCCCTTCTACGAGCAGTACTTC	CASSQIPTSGGPFYEQYF
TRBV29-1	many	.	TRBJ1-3	TGCAGCGTTAACGGTCAGACAGACTCCTCTGGAAACACCATATATTTT	CSVNGQTDSSGNTIYF
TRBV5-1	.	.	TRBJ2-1	TGCGCCAGCAGCCCCCAGGCAGGAGAGCCGGGAAATGAGCAGTTCTTC	CASSPQAGEPGNEQFF
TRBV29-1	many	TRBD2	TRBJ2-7	TGCAGCGTTGAAGAGTCTGGACTAGCGAGAGAGCAGTACTTC	CSVEESGLAREQYF
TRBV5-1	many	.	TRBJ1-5	TGCGCCAGCAGCTTGGTCCCAGATGGCAATCAGCCCCAGCATTTT	CASSLVPDGNQPQHF
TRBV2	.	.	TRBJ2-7	TGTGCCAGCAGTGTCGGCCCCTTCTACGAGCAGTACTTC	CASSVGPFYEQYF
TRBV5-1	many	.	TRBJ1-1	TGCGCCAGCAGCCCCCGACAGGTGAACACTGAAGCTTTCTTT	CASSPRQVNTEAFF
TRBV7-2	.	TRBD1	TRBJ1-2	TGTGCCAGCAGCACCTGGACAGGGAGGAGACTTAACTATGGCTACACCTTC	CASSTWTGRRLNYGYTF
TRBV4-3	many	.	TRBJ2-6	TGCGCCAGCAGCCAAGAGTCCAGCAACTCTGGGGCCAACGTCCTGACTTTC	CASSQESSNSGANVLTF
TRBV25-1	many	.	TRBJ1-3	TGTGCCAGCAGTGAATTGGCGGCCTCTGGAAACACCATATATTTT	CASSELAASGNTIYF
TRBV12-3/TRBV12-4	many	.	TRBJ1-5	TGTGCCAGCACCGTAAGGCAGAATCAGCCCCAGCATTTT	CASTVRQNQPQHF
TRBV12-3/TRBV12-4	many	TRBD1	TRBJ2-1	TGTGCCAGCAGTCCCGGGACAGTTTGGGGTGAGCAGTTCTTC	CASSPGTVWGEQFF
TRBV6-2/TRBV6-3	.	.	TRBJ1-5	TGTGCCATATCGGGCACCAATAGCAATCAGCCCCAGCATTTT	CAISGTNSNQPQHF
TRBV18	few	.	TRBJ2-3	TGTGCCAGCTCACCAGGGTCAGATACTAATACGCAGTATTTT	CASSPGSDTNTQYF
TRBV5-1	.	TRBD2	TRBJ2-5	TGCGCCAGCAGCTTGGGCACTAATAGCGGGGGTATCCAAGAGACCCAGTACTTC	CASSLGTNSGGIQETQYF
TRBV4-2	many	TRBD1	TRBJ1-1	TGTGCCAGCAGCCCGACAGGGTTGAACACTGAAGCTTTCTTT	CASSPTGLNTEAFF
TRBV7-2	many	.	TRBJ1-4	TGTGCCAGCAGCTTAAACCGAAAAAGTCAAAAACTGTTTTTT	CASSLNRKSQKLFF
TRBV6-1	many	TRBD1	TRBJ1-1	TGTGCCAGCAGCCCGACAGGGATGAACACTGAAGCTTTCTTT	CASSPTGMNTEAFF
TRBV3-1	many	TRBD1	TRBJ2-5	TGTGCCAGCAGGCTACAGGGGCAGGAGACCCAGTACTTC	CASRLQGQETQYF
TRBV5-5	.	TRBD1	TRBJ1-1	TGTGCCAGCAGCTCCAGGGGGCTACAATATCCGAACACTGAAGCTTTCTTT	CASSSRGLQYPNTEAFF
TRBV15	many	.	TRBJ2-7	TGTGCCACCAGCAGAGGAGGGACCTCCTACGAGCAGTACTTC	CATSRGGTSYEQYF
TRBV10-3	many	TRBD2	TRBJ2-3	TGTGCCATCAGTTCGAGCGGGGGGTCCACAGATACGCAGTATTTT	CAISSSGGSTDTQYF